The 27 T cell receptor beta chains listed next were all sequenced from one sample in a study of spatial heterogeneity in lung cancer. The time point was: blood at routine non-recurrence follow-up after resection. Without sorting, whole RNA was sequenced from tumor, nontumor lung or frozen PBMC. MiXCR, applied by TCRdb to the 5' RACE reads, yields one record per CDR3 protein. The data hold fewer than 60,000 distinct CDR3 sequences, with 7.4% observed a single time. The sample in question was PBMCs, obtained at follow-up. All receptors derive from a female donor with early-stage non-small cell lung cancer.

The chain links TRBV18 to TRBJ1-2; weak D call: TRBD1 (5 bases). The CDR3 runs to 14 residues. Germline lookup yields CDR1 KGHSH and CDR2 LQKENI. Trimming took off 2 bases at V and 8 bases at J, with 15 bases between the two ends. CDR3 in DNA: TGTGCCAGCTCACCATTAGAGGGGCGCTTCGGCTACACCTTC. Its translation is CASSPLEGRFGYTF.

This clonotype occurred many times. V is TRBV4-1 and J is TRBJ2-7; D may be TRBD1 (5 bases). The CDR3 totals 14 residues. Germline V gives CDR1 MGHRA, CDR2 YSYEKL. V was clipped by 0 bases and J by 6 bases, with 12 bases between them. This CDR3 is CASSQDQGRVEQYF. Here the CDR3 DNA reads TGCGCCAGCAGCCAAGATCAGGGCAGGGTCGAGCAGTACTTC.

At least ten counts were recorded for this clonotype. V and J are TRBV28 and TRBJ1-3; D is possibly TRBD1 (5 bases). V was trimmed by 6 bases and J by 0 bases, leaving 6 bases between them. Germline lookup yields CDR1 MDHEN and CDR2 SYDVKM. The CDR3 covers 13 residues. The CDR3 spells CASSRASGNTIYF. CDR3 DNA: TGTGCCAGCAGCAGGGCCTCTGGAAACACCATATATTTT. Combining the CDR3 with reference TRBV28 and TRBJ1-3 gives the whole variable domain DVKVTQSSRYLVKRTGEKVFLECVQDMDHENMFWYRQDPGLGLRLIYFSYDVKMKEKGDIPEGYSVSREKKERFSLILESASTNQTSMYLCASSRASGNTIYFGEGSWLTVV.

This clonotype was picked up a small number of times. The chain carries TRBV7-2 and TRBJ2-5; D is undetermined. Trimming stripped 4 bases from V and 5 bases from J, with 8 bases between. The CDR3 is 12 residues long. The germline V gene encodes CDR1 SGHTA and CDR2 FQGNSA. CDR3 region: CASSYTMETQYF. CDR3 DNA: TGTGCCAGCAGCTATACCATGGAGACCCAGTACTTC.

This clonotype was picked up one time. The J gene is TRBJ1-1, the V gene TRBV29-1; possibly TRBD1 for D (6 bases). Germline V lookup: CDR1 SQVTM, CDR2 ANQGSEA. Deletions cut 4 bases from V and 11 bases from J, with 14 bases between. The CDR3 loop spans 11 amino acids. The CDR3 here is CSVGTAMRAFF. The CDR3 nucleotides read TGCAGCGTTGGGACAGCCATGAGGGCTTTCTTT.

In this sample, this clonotype turned up a few times. The chain uses TRBV4-3 and TRBJ2-7; weak D call: TRBD2 (5 bases). Germline V lookup: CDR1 LGHNA, CDR2 YSLEER. Trimming removed 1 base from V and 2 bases from J, with 18 bases in between. This CDR3 comprises 17 residues. CDR3 loop: CASSQGAGTSFAYEQYF. The CDR3 region has the DNA TGCGCCAGCAGCCAAGGGGCCGGAACTAGTTTTGCCTACGAGCAGTACTTC.

The V call is TRBV20-1, the J call TRBJ2-3; D is possibly TRBD1 (6 bases). CDR3 size: 14 residues. V was cut by 5 bases and J by 2 bases, with 14 bases left in between. Germline V gene data show CDR1 as DFQATT and CDR2 as SNEGSKA (reference sequence). The CDR3 nucleotides read TGCAGTGCTTCCGGACAGCCCGCCACAGATACGCAGTATTTT. Protein sequence: CSASGQPATDTQYF.

This clonotype was picked up a small number of times. The rearrangement uses TRBV20-1 and TRBJ2-1, with no clear D. The germline V gene encodes CDR1 DFQATT and CDR2 SNEGSKA (reference sequence). The CDR3 extends over 14 amino acids. The V and J ends lost 0 bases and 1 base respectively, with 7 bases between them. CDR3 region: CSARDRQSYNEQFF. CDR3 bases: TGCAGTGCTAGAGATCGTCAGTCCTACAATGAGCAGTTCTTC.

This clonotype was found a few times. V usage is TRBV7-9 and J usage is TRBJ2-3; 10 bases fit TRBD2. The CDR3 is made up of 16 amino acids. The germline V gene encodes CDR1 SEHNR and CDR2 FQNEAQ (reference sequence). V shed 5 bases, J shed 1 base, and the junction held 6 bases outside the gene matches. CDR3 bases: TGTGCCAGCAGCCCGTTTCTAGCGGGGGGCACAGATACGCAGTATTTT. Amino acid sequence: CASSPFLAGGTDTQYF.

This clonotype has a count of ten or more. This chain links TRBV20-1 with TRBJ1-6; D call uncertain. The CDR3 loop spans 13 amino acids. The germline V gene encodes CDR1 DFQATT and CDR2 SNEGSKA (reference sequence). The ends were cut back, 3 bases at V and 7 bases at J, with 10 bases in the middle. CDR3 in DNA: TGCAGTGCTAGCCCGGGGTTAAATTCACCCCTCCACTTT. This translates into CSASPGLNSPLHF.

This clonotype was detected ten times or more. V is TRBV13 and J is TRBJ2-7; perhaps TRBD1 as D (6 bases). The CDR3 is 14 residues long. Trimming shortened V by 5 bases and J by 0 bases, and 11 bases separated the two germline ends. Germline V gene data show CDR1 as PRHDT and CDR2 as FYEKMQ (reference sequence). CDR3 region: CASSVDRSSYEQYF. For the CDR3, the DNA is TGTGCCAGCAGCGTCGACAGGAGCTCCTACGAGCAGTACTTC.

In its sample, this clonotype was seen many times. The chain has TRBV7-3 and TRBJ1-3; a possible D gene is TRBD1 (6 bases). The length of the CDR3 is 17 residues. Germline assignment: CDR1 SGHTA and CDR2 FQGTGA. V dropped 5 bases and J dropped 0 bases, with 17 bases sitting between them. CDR3 residues: CASSLSARGASGNTIYF. The CDR3 DNA sequence: TGTGCCAGCAGCCTCAGTGCCAGGGGCGCCTCTGGAAACACCATATATTTT. Based on the CDR3 plus reference TRBV7-3 and TRBJ1-3, the full variable domain is GAGVSQTPSNKVTEKGKYVELRCDPISGHTALYWYRQSLGQGPEFLIYFQGTGAADDSGLPNDRFFAVRPEGSVSTLKIQRTERGDSAVYLCASSLSARGASGNTIYFGEGSWLTVV.

This clonotype was counted at least ten times. The chain joins TRBV7-8 to TRBJ2-1; TRBD1 agrees at 9 bases. V shed 3 bases, J shed 8 bases, and the junction held 8 bases outside the gene matches. Per the germline V gene, CDR1 is SGHVS and CDR2 is FQNEAQ. The CDR3 totals 15 residues. CDR3 protein: CASSFGTGGWDEQFF. As DNA, the CDR3 is TGTGCCAGCAGCTTTGGAACAGGGGGCTGGGATGAGCAGTTCTTC.

This clonotype occurred a few times. The chain carries TRBV20-1 and TRBJ2-1; D is unresolved. Trimming left V 0 bases short and J 10 bases short, with 10 bases between. This CDR3 is 12 amino acids long. Germline CDR1 and CDR2: DFQATT and SNEGSKA (reference sequence). CDR3 amino acids: CSARESDGEQFF. The CDR3 bases are TGCAGTGCTAGAGAGTCCGACGGAGAGCAGTTCTTC.

This clonotype has ten or more counts. This chain links TRBV29-1 with TRBJ1-1; the D is unclear. The CDR3 has 13 amino acids. V was trimmed by 3 bases and J by 0 bases, leaving 8 bases between them. CDR1 and CDR2 from the germline V gene are SQVTM and ANQGSEA. CDR3 amino acids: CSVEKSMNTEAFF. The CDR3 DNA is TGCAGCGTTGAGAAGTCTATGAACACTGAAGCTTTCTTT.

The chain combines TRBV20-1 with TRBJ1-1, with 10 bases fitting TRBD1. Looked up from germline, CDR1 is DFQATT and CDR2 is SNEGSKA (reference sequence). V trimming: 8 bases; J trimming: 3 bases; junction bases outside the gene matches: 6. The CDR3 runs 13 residues. The DNA for the CDR3 is TGCAGTCCGACAGGGGGCGATTACACTGAAGCTTTCTTT. It encodes CSPTGGDYTEAFF.

This clonotype was seen repeatedly, ten times or more. The rearrangement joins TRBV3-1 to TRBJ2-3; no reliable D call. CDR1 and CDR2 from the germline V gene are LGHDT and YNNKEL (reference sequence). Trimming cost V 1 base and J 9 bases, with 14 bases left between them. This CDR3 has 14 residues. As DNA, the CDR3 is TGTGCCAGCAGCCAAGGGCCCGTGCTGGGGACGCAGTATTTT. Protein product: CASSQGPVLGTQYF.

The sample holds many counts of this clonotype. The chain has TRBV5-1 and TRBJ2-3, with TRBD1 matching over 7 bases. The CDR3 totals 14 residues. V lost 6 bases and J lost 6; bases outside the gene matches: 10. Germline V gives CDR1 SGHRS, CDR2 YFSETQ. The CDR3 region is CASTTRGLGDTQYF. The CDR3 nucleotides read TGCGCCAGCACCACTAGGGGGCTGGGGGATACGCAGTATTTT.

This clonotype was recorded many times. The V and J genes are TRBV7-2 and TRBJ2-3; D possibly corresponds to TRBD1 (5 bases). The CDR3 is 14 residues long. The germline V gene encodes CDR1 SGHTA and CDR2 FQGNSA. V lost 9 bases, J lost 0 bases, and 13 bases lay in between. The CDR3 is CASLSGPSTDTQYF. CDR3 nucleotides: TGTGCCAGTTTGTCAGGGCCGAGCACAGATACGCAGTATTTT.

Comments on this clonotype: A junction boundary mismatches the germline segment, possibly from a read error. The genes are TRBV18 and TRBJ1-2, with D unclear. Germline V gene data show CDR1 as KGHSH and CDR2 as LQKENI. This CDR3 contains 14 residues. The CDR3 DNA reads as TGTGCCAGCTCACCACCAACGAGGTTCAATGGCTACGCCTTC. Amino acid sequence: CASSPPTRFNGYAF.

The chain links TRBV6-4 to TRBJ2-7; weak D call: TRBD2 (5 bases). Germline V CDR1 and CDR2: MRHNA, SNTAGT. CDR3 length: 14 residues. V was trimmed by 5 bases and J by 2 bases, leaving 13 bases between them. The CDR3 DNA sequence: TGTGCCAGCAGTCCGCGGGTGGTAACCTACGAGCAGTACTTC. Amino acids: CASSPRVVTYEQYF.

This clonotype was counted many times. This chain uses TRBV20-1 with TRBJ2-5, with a possible D match to TRBD2 (7 bases). The CDR3 is made up of 13 amino acids. Per the germline V gene, CDR1 is DFQATT and CDR2 is SNEGSKA (reference sequence). Here the CDR3 DNA reads TGCAGCCTGTCATCGGGGGGCCGAGAGACCCAGTACTTC. Its protein product is CSLSSGGRETQYF.

This clonotype has a count of ten or more. This CDR3 fails to terminate in the conserved phenylalanine or tryptophan, so it likely reflects a read error. The chain carries TRBV20-1 and TRBJ2-7, with 8 bases that match TRBD2. CDR3 length equals 15 residues. V was pared by 6 bases and J by 2 bases, with 12 bases of the junction left unmatched. Germline CDR1 is DFQATT and CDR2 is SNEGSKA (reference sequence). CDR3 sequence reads: CSAVLTSAPTYEQYL. The CDR3 DNA sequence: TGCAGTGCCGTGCTGACTAGCGCCCCTACCTACGAGCAGTACCTC.

This clonotype showed up many times. The chain joins TRBV5-1 to TRBJ2-7, with 8 positions matching TRBD1. Germline lookup yields CDR1 SGHRS and CDR2 YFSETQ. The CDR3 is made up of 15 amino acids. Trimming removed 1 base from V and 2 bases from J; junction bases left unmatched: 5. CDR3 nucleotides: TGCGCCAGCAGCTTGCCTCAGACAGGGGCCTACGAGCAGTACTTC. Its translation: CASSLPQTGAYEQYF.

The chain has TRBV29-1 and TRBJ1-2; perhaps TRBD1 as D (6 bases). From germline, CDR1 is SQVTM and CDR2 ANQGSEA. V was clipped by 8 bases and J by 3 bases, with 16 bases between them. This CDR3 comprises 13 residues. The CDR3 region is CSTQQGFDYGYTF. The CDR3 region has the DNA TGCAGCACCCAACAGGGATTCGACTATGGCTACACCTTC.

The chain combines TRBV7-8 with TRBJ2-3; D might be TRBD2 (5 bases). V was pared by 5 bases and J by 4 bases, with 13 bases between. The CDR3 has 14 amino acids. The V gene's germline CDR1 is SGHVS and CDR2 FQNEAQ. The CDR3 DNA follows: TGTGCCAGCAGCCTAAGGGCGAGGGCAGATACGCAGTATTTT. Translated: CASSLRARADTQYF.

The J gene is TRBJ2-3, the V gene TRBV7-3, with D unresolved. The CDR3 is made up of 13 amino acids. V shed 1 base and J shed 3 bases, with 5 bases lying between them. The germline V gene has CDR1 SGHTA and CDR2 FQGTGA. CDR3 loop: CASSLKRTDTQYF. CDR3 nucleotides: TGTGCCAGCAGCTTAAAACGGACAGATACGCAGTATTTT. The full variable domain, rest sourced from reference TRBV7-3 and TRBJ2-3, is GAGVSQTPSNKVTEKGKYVELRCDPISGHTALYWYRQSLGQGPEFLIYFQGTGAADDSGLPNDRFFAVRPEGSVSTLKIQRTERGDSAVYLCASSLKRTDTQYFGPGTRLTVL.